The 17 T cell receptor beta chains given below trace back to one sample, sequenced in a study of T cell responses to AZD1222 COVID-19 vaccine. The table came from immunoSEQ multiplex PCR; TCRdb's copy has only in-frame clones and leaves some out. The sample holds 100,000 or so clones, roughly 84% seen once. The input for sequencing was peripheral blood, taken on day 0 of AZD1222 vaccination. Source of these receptors: an adult in good health.

The V call is TRBV29-1, the J call TRBJ2-7; 11 bases are a match to TRBD1. The CDR3 loop spans 16 amino acids. V dropped 4 bases and J dropped 0; count of bases not matched to a gene: 8. Germline lookup yields CDR1 SQVTM and CDR2 ANQGSEA. The CDR3 sequence is CSVAGTGGTSSYEQYF. The CDR3 nucleotides read TGCAGCGTTGCCGGGACAGGGGGGACTAGCTCCTACGAGCAGTACTTC.

This clone appeared once. This chain connects TRBV4-1 to TRBJ1-6; D remains unclear. Germline loops: CDR1 MGHRA, CDR2 YSYEKL. V lost 0 bases and J 9 bases, leaving 9 bases between the germline ends. This CDR3 comprises 14 residues. CDR3 nucleotides: TGCGCCAGCAGCCAAGAAACCCAGGTTTCACCCCTCCACTTT. Translating gives CASSQETQVSPLHF.

The V and J genes are TRBV19 and TRBJ1-5; the match to TRBD1 covers 8 bases. With V trimmed by 5 bases and J by 0 bases, 9 bases remained unmatched. The CDR3 spans 17 residues. The germline V gene encodes CDR1 LNHDA and CDR2 SQIVND (reference sequence). In DNA, the CDR3 is TGTGCCAGTAGTCCCATTGACAGGGGCTATAGCAATCAGCCCCAGCATTTT. Encoded protein: CASSPIDRGYSNQPQHF.

The J gene is TRBJ1-2, the V gene TRBV6-5, with D unclear. This CDR3 has 14 amino acids. V was cut by 0 bases and J by 4 bases, with 9 bases left in between. Germline CDR1 and CDR2: MNHEY and SVGAGI. CDR3 sequence: CASSYSQTSYGYTF. DNA of the CDR3: TGTGCCAGCAGTTACTCACAGACAAGCTATGGCTACACCTTC.

The CDR3 spells CASSKVWPTPKAFF. The CDR3 DNA reads TGTGCCAGCAGCAAAGTATGGCCGACACCTAAAGCTTTCTTT. The rearrangement uses TRBV21-1 and TRBJ1-1; TRBD1 was called by the table and not checked on the DNA. TRBV21-1 is flagged as a pseudogene. The CDR3 is 14 amino acids.

This clone was seen just once. The chain uses TRBV28 and TRBJ2-5; 14 nucleotides line up with TRBD2. The CDR3 spans 16 residues. With 5 bases clipped from V and 4 bases from J, the junction kept 6 bases outside the gene matches. Germline CDR1 MDHEN, CDR2 SYDVKM. CDR3 sequence: CASSTGLAGGRETQYF. The DNA of the CDR3 is TGTGCCAGCAGTACAGGACTAGCGGGAGGAAGAGAGACCCAGTACTTC. The full variable domain, rest sourced from reference TRBV28 and TRBJ2-5, is DVKVTQSSRYLVKRTGEKVFLECVQDMDHENMFWYRQDPGLGLRLIYFSYDVKMKEKGDIPEGYSVSREKKERFSLILESASTNQTSMYLCASSTGLAGGRETQYFGPGTRLLVL.

The CDR3 DNA is TGTGCCAGCTCACCGCGGACAGGGGGCTCCACGAACACTGAAGCTTTCTTT. It translates to CASSPRTGGSTNTEAFF. The chain employs TRBV18 and TRBJ1-1; 11 positions match TRBD1. The CDR3 covers 17 residues. With 3 bases clipped from V and 1 base from J, the junction kept 7 bases outside the gene matches. In germline, CDR1 is KGHSH, CDR2 LQKENI.

The chain uses TRBV9 and TRBJ2-5, with unresolved D. Germline V gene sequence: CDR1 SGDLS, CDR2 YYNGEE. V was cut by 3 bases and J by 4 bases, with 7 bases left in between. The CDR3 runs to 12 residues. CDR3 sequence (DNA): TGTGCCAGCAGCGGACAAAGAGAGACCCAGTACTTC. Translation gives CASSGQRETQYF.

V gene TRBV2 combines with J gene TRBJ1-1; a weak D match, TRBD1 (5 bases). V lost 0 bases and J 1 base, leaving 15 bases between the germline ends. Germline loops: CDR1 SNHLY, CDR2 FYNNEI. The CDR3 has 17 amino acids. CDR3 loop: CASSEALGTPGNTEAFF. CDR3 bases: TGTGCCAGCAGTGAAGCGCTCGGGACCCCAGGGAACACTGAAGCTTTCTTT.

The chain has TRBV4-2 and TRBJ2-3; 9 bases map to TRBD2. V shed 0 bases and J 4 bases; nucleotides not matched to a gene: 5. The CDR3 consists of 16 residues. Germline assignment: CDR1 LGHNA and CDR2 YNFKEQ. DNA of the CDR3: TGTGCCAGCAGCCAAGATGGCGGGGGGGCTGCAGATACGCAGTATTTT. This translates into CASSQDGGGAADTQYF.

The chain uses TRBV11-3 and TRBJ2-5; 9 bases line up with TRBD2. Germline CDR1 and CDR2: SGHNT and YENEEA. The length of the CDR3 is 17 residues. J lost 1 base, V lost 5 bases, and 11 bases had no gene match. This chain's CDR3 is CASSPRRLAGPQETQYF. The DNA for the CDR3 is TGTGCCAGCAGCCCCCGCAGGCTAGCGGGACCCCAAGAGACCCAGTACTTC. Full variable domain (missing parts from reference TRBV11-3 and TRBJ2-5): EAGVVQSPRYKIIEKKQPVAFWCNPISGHNTLYWYLQNLGQGPELLIRYENEEAVDDSQLPKDRFSAERLKGVDSTLKIQPAELGDSAVYLCASSPRRLAGPQETQYFGPGTRLLVL.

The chain joins TRBV7-9 to TRBJ1-2; D is ambiguous. This CDR3 is built from 12 residues. Trimming took off 5 bases at V and 6 bases at J, with 10 bases between the two ends. CDR1 SEHNR and CDR2 FQNEAQ come from the germline V gene (reference sequence). CDR3 DNA: TGTGCCAGCAGCCCTAAATCAAATGGCTACACCTTC. It codes for CASSPKSNGYTF.

The genes are TRBV5-8 and TRBJ1-6; the D gene is possibly TRBD1 (5 bases). This CDR3 has 16 amino acids. V lost 1 base to trimming and J lost 4 bases, with 12 bases between them. The V gene's germline CDR1 is SGHTS and CDR2 YDEGEE. The CDR3 sequence: CASSLFGGGYNSPLHF. Written as DNA, the CDR3 is TGTGCCAGCAGCTTGTTCGGGGGGGGATATAATTCACCCCTCCACTTT. Combining the CDR3 with reference TRBV5-8 and TRBJ1-6 gives the whole variable domain EAGVTQSPTHLIKTRGQQATLRCSPISGHTSVYWYQQALGLGLQFLLWYDEGEERNRGNFPPRFSGRQFPNYSSELNVNALELEDSALYLCASSLFGGGYNSPLHFGNGTRLTVT.

The V and J genes are TRBV7-2 and TRBJ1-5; no reliable D call. Germline CDR1 and CDR2: SGHTA and FQGNSA. The CDR3 runs to 15 residues. Deletions cut 1 base from V and 5 bases from J, with 12 bases between. CDR3 DNA: TGTGCCAGCAGCTTAGACGGGCAAAACTATCAGCCCCAGCATTTT. Translating it yields CASSLDGQNYQPQHF. The variable domain in full, completed from reference TRBV7-2 and TRBJ1-5, reads GAGVSQSPSNKVTEKGKDVELRCDPISGHTALYWYRQSLGQGLEFLIYFQGNSAPDKSGLPSDRFSAERTGGSVSTLTIQRTQQEDSAVYLCASSLDGQNYQPQHFGDGTRLSIL.

V and J are TRBV13 and TRBJ2-3, with 7 bases matching TRBD1. The ends lost 5 bases at V and 6 bases at J; junction bases unmatched: 5. The CDR3 covers 13 residues. Germline loops: CDR1 PRHDT, CDR2 FYEKMQ (reference sequence). The CDR3 loop reads CASSRGQADTQYF. Here the CDR3 DNA reads TGTGCCAGCAGCCGAGGACAGGCCGATACGCAGTATTTT.

The chain links TRBV6-5 to TRBJ2-1; D tentatively fits TRBD1 or TRBD2 (5 bases each). The germline V gene has CDR1 MNHEY and CDR2 SVGAGI. CDR3 length: 13 residues. V lost 6 bases, J lost 10 bases, and 16 bases lay in between. The CDR3 loop is CASRPLGPGEQFF. In DNA form, the CDR3 reads TGTGCCAGCAGACCATTGGGGCCGGGGGAGCAGTTCTTC.

The chain has TRBV7-2 and TRBJ1-6; TRBD1 is a possible D gene (5 bases). Germline V CDR1 and CDR2: SGHTA, FQGNSA. With 1 base removed from V and 9 bases from J, the gap between germline ends came to 13 bases. The CDR3 totals 15 residues. CDR3 region: CASSLGGQGRSPLHF. The CDR3 region has the DNA TGTGCCAGCAGCTTAGGCGGTCAGGGACGTTCACCCCTCCACTTT.